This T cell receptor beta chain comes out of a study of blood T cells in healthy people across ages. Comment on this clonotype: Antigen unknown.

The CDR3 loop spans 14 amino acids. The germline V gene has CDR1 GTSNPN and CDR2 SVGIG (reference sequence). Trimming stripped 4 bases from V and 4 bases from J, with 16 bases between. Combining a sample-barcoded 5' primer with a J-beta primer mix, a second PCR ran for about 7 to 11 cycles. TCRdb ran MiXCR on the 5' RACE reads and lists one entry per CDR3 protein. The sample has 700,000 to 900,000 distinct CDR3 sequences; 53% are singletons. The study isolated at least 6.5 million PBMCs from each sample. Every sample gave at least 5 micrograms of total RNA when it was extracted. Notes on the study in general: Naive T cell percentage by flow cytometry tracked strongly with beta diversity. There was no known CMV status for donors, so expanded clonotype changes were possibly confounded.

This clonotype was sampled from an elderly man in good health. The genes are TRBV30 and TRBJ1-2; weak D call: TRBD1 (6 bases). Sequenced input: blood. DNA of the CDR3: TGTGCCTGGAACCGGGACACAGCAATCTATGGCTACACCTTC. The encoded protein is CAWNRDTAIYGYTF.